A selection of T cell receptor beta chains follows, all from one sample in a study of OX40 agonist ivuxolimab in advanced cancers. This table comes from immunoSEQ multiplex PCR, and its TCRdb copy is limited to in-frame clones, with some not included. The sample lists 50,000 to 65,000 clones, over 75% occurring once. The starting material was CD4+ or CD8+ T cells sorted from blood, obtained in a trial of the OX40 agonist ivuxolimab. These TCRs come from an adult with an advanced solid tumor such as melanoma, head and neck, liver or kidney cancer. CDR3s include the opening cysteine and the closing phenylalanine or tryptophan. The D gene is left open where the match is weak. A row's size may be missing; if present it is once, few, many or a size class.

cdr3_aa	cdr3_nt	clone_size	cdr3_length	v_call	d_call	j_call
CASSTPNSYGYTF	TGTGCCAGCAGTACCCCAAACAGCTATGGCTACACCTTC	-	13	TRBV6-5	-	TRBJ1-2
CASSPTGMNTEAFF	TGTGCCAGCAGCCCTACAGGAATGAACACTGAAGCTTTCTTT	-	14	TRBV7-6	-	TRBJ1-1
CASSQQRGGSGELFF	TGCGCCAGCAGCCAACAGCGGGGGGGCAGCGGGGAGCTGTTTTTT	-	15	TRBV5-1	TRBD2	TRBJ2-2
CASSQGLRGADTQYF	TGTGCCAGCAGCCAAGGGTTGCGGGGGGCCGATACGCAGTATTTT	-	15	TRBV14	TRBD2	TRBJ2-3
CAIRSDRGNTEAFF	TGTGCCATCCGATCCGACAGGGGGAACACTGAAGCTTTCTTT	-	14	TRBV10-3	TRBD1	TRBJ1-1
CASRPSLGGSYEQYF	TGTGCCAGCAGGCCTAGTTTAGGGGGTTCCTACGAGCAGTACTTC	-	15	TRBV7-2	-	TRBJ2-7
CASSLVSGADSPLHF	TGTGCCAGCAGCTTAGTATCAGGGGCGGATTCACCCCTCCACTTT	-	15	TRBV7-9	-	TRBJ1-6
CASLGADRSYEQYF	TGTGCCAGCCTGGGCGCGGACAGGTCCTACGAGCAGTACTTC	-	14	TRBV2	TRBD1	TRBJ2-7
CASSVVWGSGTGELFF	TGTGCCAGCAGCGTAGTCTGGGGATCGGGCACCGGGGAGCTGTTTTTT	few	16	TRBV9	-	TRBJ2-2
CASSLLAGGPYEQYF	TGCGCCAGCAGCTTACTAGCGGGGGGACCCTACGAGCAGTACTTC	-	15	TRBV5-1	TRBD2	TRBJ2-7
CASSLRGMNTEAFF	TGTGCCAGCAGTTTACGGGGGATGAACACTGAAGCTTTCTTT	-	14	TRBV27	-	TRBJ1-1
CASSYGGLDSPLHF	TGTGCCAGCAGTTACGGGGGGCTGGATTCACCCCTCCACTTT	-	14	TRBV27	-	TRBJ1-6
CASSTGQGGINEKLFF	TGTGCCAGCAGTACGGGACAGGGAGGGATTAATGAAAAACTGTTTTTT	once	16	TRBV2	TRBD1	TRBJ1-4
CASSSTGGKFYEQYF	TGTGCCAGCAGCTCGACAGGGGGAAAATTCTACGAGCAGTACTTC	-	15	TRBV5-4	TRBD1	TRBJ2-7
CASSLSAGDLGTEAFF	TGTGCCAGCAGCTTGAGTGCGGGGGACTTAGGCACTGAAGCTTTCTTT	-	16	TRBV5-5	-	TRBJ1-1
CASTSGVSSYNEQFF	TGTGCCAGTACGTCAGGGGTAAGCTCCTACAATGAGCAGTTCTTC	-	15	TRBV19	-	TRBJ2-1
CASSARDGGGGTEAFF	TGTGCCAGCAGTGCCCGGGACGGAGGAGGGGGCACTGAAGCTTTCTTT	-	16	TRBV27	-	TRBJ1-1
CASSINRAEQYF	TGCGCCAGCAGCATTAATAGGGCCGAGCAGTACTTC	-	12	TRBV5-1	-	TRBJ2-7
CASSPSGVAAKNIQYF	TGTGCCAGCTCACCAAGCGGGGTAGCAGCCAAAAACATTCAGTACTTC	-	16	TRBV18	TRBD2	TRBJ2-4
CASSESEKLFF	TGTGCCAGCAGCGAAAGCGAAAAACTGTTTTTT	-	11	TRBV21-1	-	TRBJ1-4
CASSLVGRNTGELFF	TGCGCCAGCAGCTTGGTCGGCAGAAACACCGGGGAGCTGTTTTTT	-	15	TRBV5-1	-	TRBJ2-2
CASSPGAGQGGGKLFF	TGTGCCAGCAGCCCAGGGGCCGGACAGGGAGGGGGGAAACTGTTTTTT	-	16	TRBV11-3	TRBD1	TRBJ1-4
CSTRQGTTIGYTF	TGCAGCACAAGACAGGGGACGACGATTGGCTACACCTTC	-	13	TRBV29-1	TRBD1	TRBJ1-2
CATSDAGGTDTQYF	TGTGCCACCAGCGATGCGGGGGGAACAGATACGCAGTATTTT	-	14	TRBV15	TRBD2	TRBJ2-3
CASSPDRGRSPLHF	TGTGCCAGCAGTCCAGACAGGGGGAGGTCACCCCTCCACTTT	-	14	TRBV27	TRBD1	TRBJ1-6
CASNVPSTDTQYF	TGTGCCAGCAATGTGCCCAGCACAGATACGCAGTATTTT	-	13	TRBV2	-	TRBJ2-3
CASSNTGVGEQFF	TGTGCCAGCAGCAACACAGGGGTTGGTGAGCAGTTCTTC	-	13	TRBV11-2	TRBD1	TRBJ2-1
CASRKGLAGDNEQFF	TGTGCCAGCAGAAAGGGACTAGCGGGGGACAATGAGCAGTTCTTC	-	15	TRBV2	TRBD2	TRBJ2-1
CASSVDLGQGRETQYF	TGTGCCAGCAGCGTAGACCTTGGACAGGGGAGAGAGACCCAGTACTTC	-	16	TRBV11-3	TRBD1	TRBJ2-5
CASSLDRYNEQFF	TGTGCCAGCAGCCTCGACAGGTACAATGAGCAGTTCTTC	-	13	TRBV7-9	-	TRBJ2-1
CASGQTNTEAFF	TGTGCCAGTGGACAGACGAACACTGAAGCTTTCTTT	-	12	TRBV19	-	TRBJ1-1
CASSSTGRETQYF	TGTGCCAGCAGCTCCACAGGGAGGGAGACCCAGTACTTC	-	13	TRBV5-5	-	TRBJ2-5
CASSLGSYQPQHF	TGTGCCAGTAGTCTCGGGTCATATCAGCCCCAGCATTTT	-	13	TRBV19	-	TRBJ1-5
CASSSQGKGTEAFF	TGCGCCAGCAGCTCACAGGGAAAGGGAACTGAAGCTTTCTTT	once	14	TRBV5-1	-	TRBJ1-1
CASSSGAWQGNGYTF	TGCGCCAGCAGCTCTGGAGCTTGGCAGGGGAATGGCTACACCTTC	few	15	TRBV5-1	-	TRBJ1-2
CASSEAFRAQPQHF	TGTGCCAGCAGTGAAGCGTTTAGGGCCCAGCCCCAGCATTTT	once	14	TRBV2	-	TRBJ1-5
CASSTLLASKETQYF	TGTGCCAGTAGTACTTTACTAGCGAGTAAAGAGACCCAGTACTTC	once	15	TRBV19	TRBD2	TRBJ2-5
CAISAPRLGETQYF	TGTGCCATCAGTGCTCCCCGTCTGGGGGAGACCCAGTACTTC	-	14	TRBV10-3	-	TRBJ2-5